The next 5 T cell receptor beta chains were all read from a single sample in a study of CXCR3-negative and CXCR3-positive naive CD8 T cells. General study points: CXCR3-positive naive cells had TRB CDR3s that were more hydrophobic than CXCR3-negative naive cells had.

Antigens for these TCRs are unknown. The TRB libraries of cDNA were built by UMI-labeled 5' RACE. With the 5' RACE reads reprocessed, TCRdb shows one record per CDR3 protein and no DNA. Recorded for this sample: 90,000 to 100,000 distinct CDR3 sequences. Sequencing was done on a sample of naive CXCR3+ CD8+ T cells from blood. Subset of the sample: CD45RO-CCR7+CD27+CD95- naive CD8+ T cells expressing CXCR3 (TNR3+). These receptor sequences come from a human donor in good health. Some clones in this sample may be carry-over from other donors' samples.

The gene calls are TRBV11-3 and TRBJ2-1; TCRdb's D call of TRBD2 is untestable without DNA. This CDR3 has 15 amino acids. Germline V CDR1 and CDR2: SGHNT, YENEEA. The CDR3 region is CASSLERGGLDEQFF.

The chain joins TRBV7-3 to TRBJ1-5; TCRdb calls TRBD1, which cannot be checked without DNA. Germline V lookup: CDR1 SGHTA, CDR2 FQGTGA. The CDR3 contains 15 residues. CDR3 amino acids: CASSLTGTGNQPQHF.

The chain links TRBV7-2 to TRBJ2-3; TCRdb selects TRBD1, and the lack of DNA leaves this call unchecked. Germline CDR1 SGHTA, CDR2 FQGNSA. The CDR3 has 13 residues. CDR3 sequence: CASSLDPADTQYF.

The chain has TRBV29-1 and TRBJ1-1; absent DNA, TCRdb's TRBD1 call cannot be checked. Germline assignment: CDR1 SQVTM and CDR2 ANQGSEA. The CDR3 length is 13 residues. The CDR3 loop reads CSGSGGRTTEAFF.

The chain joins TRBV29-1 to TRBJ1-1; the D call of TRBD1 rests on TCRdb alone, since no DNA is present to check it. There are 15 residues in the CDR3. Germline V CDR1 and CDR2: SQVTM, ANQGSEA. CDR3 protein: CSVDTGLGAGTEAFF.